This TCR beta chain was captured in a study of control samples from healthy donors and cancer patients. The method was immunoSEQ multiplex PCR; TCRdb's version includes in-frame clones alone and lacks a portion of them. The sample holds around 150,000 clones, roughly 94% seen once. The sequence derives from a woman in her forties in good health. The sample comprised blood.

CDR3 in DNA: TGTGCCAGTAGTATTGGCGGGAGGGGCGGAGATGAGCAGTTCTTC. It encodes CASSIGGRGGDEQFF. This rearrangement joins TRBV19 to TRBJ2-1, with TRBD2 matching 9 bases. CDR3 length equals 15 residues. The germline gives CDR1 LNHDA, CDR2 SQIVND (reference sequence). With V trimmed by 3 bases and J by 8 bases, 8 bases remained unmatched.